A single sample gave rise to the 2 T cell receptor beta chains below, sequenced in a study of CD8+CD57+ T cells in acquired aplastic anemia. The TCR beta profiling, which covered VDJ combination and CDR3 sequence, was carried out using genomic DNA as the template. TCRdb reprocessed the reads via MiXCR and lists one record per CDR3 protein. Among about 210,000 distinct CDR3 sequences, around 63% were seen once, and the ten largest hold 25% to 30%. Sequences were obtained from sorted CD4+, CD8+, or CD8+CD57+ T cells (not recorded which) from PBMCs. These receptor sequences come from a human donor in good health.

The chain joins TRBV5-4 to TRBJ1-1; 7 bases align to TRBD1. The CDR3 length is 16 residues. V trimming: 4 bases; J trimming: 1 base; junction bases outside the gene matches: 10. Germline V gene lookup returns CDR1 SGHNT and CDR2 YYREEE (reference sequence). The CDR3 DNA follows: TGTGCCAGCAGCCAAAGACAGGGACACCCGAACACTGAAGCTTTCTTT. Translating gives CASSQRQGHPNTEAFF.

With respect to this clonotype: The germline gene is not matched at one end of the junction; a read error may be the cause. The chain carries TRBV19 and TRBJ2-5; 7 nucleotides match TRBD1. CDR1 and CDR2 from the germline V gene are LNHDA and SQIVND (reference sequence). This CDR3 comprises 14 residues. In DNA form, the CDR3 reads TGTGCCAGTAGTCTAGACAGGGTAGGAGAGACCCAGTACTTC. This gives the protein CASSLDRVGETQYF.